This entry lists 26 T cell receptor beta chains sequenced from one sample in a study of identical twins. A single record per CDR3 protein comes from TCRdb applying MiXCR to the 5' RACE reads. Among roughly 770,000 distinct CDR3 sequences listed, 18% were seen once. The sample was also linked to a second study, of T cells expressing NK-cell markers.

Material for sequencing was PBMCs. The receptors stem from a woman younger than 35 in good health.

The chain joins TRBV29-1 to TRBJ2-7; D not certain. The length of the CDR3 is 12 residues. The V end was cut by 3 bases, the J end by 3 bases, with 9 bases between. Germline CDR1 is SQVTM and CDR2 is ANQGSEA. The CDR3 nucleotides read TGCAGCGTTGAGGCCAGCGACTACGAGCAGTACTTC. Translated: CSVEASDYEQYF.

The chain has TRBV4-1 and TRBJ2-1; D is uncertain. The CDR3 runs 12 residues. CDR1 MGHRA and CDR2 YSYEKL come from the germline V gene. V was shortened by 1 base and J by 6 bases, with 4 bases between the two germline ends. CDR3 nucleotide sequence: TGCGCCAGCAGCCAAGTTCTCAATGAGCAGTTCTTC. Amino acids: CASSQVLNEQFF.

Only a few counts were recorded for this clonotype. This chain joins TRBV20-1 and TRBJ2-7; tentative D call: TRBD1 (6 bases). V lost 3 bases and J 4 bases, leaving 13 bases between the germline ends. CDR3 length: 13 residues. CDR1 is DFQATT and CDR2 is SNEGSKA in the germline V gene (reference sequence). CDR3 DNA sequence: TGCAGTGCTAGTTGGCAGGGGATGTACGAGCAGTACTTC. It codes for CSASWQGMYEQYF.

The genes are TRBV7-3 and TRBJ2-1; 10 bases line up with TRBD2. This CDR3 spans 15 amino acids. From germline, CDR1 is SGHTA and CDR2 FQGTGA. With 4 bases clipped from V and 4 bases from J, the junction kept 4 bases outside the gene matches. DNA for the CDR3: TGTGCCAGCAGCTACAGCGGGGGGGTTTACAATGAGCAGTTCTTC. Encoded protein: CASSYSGGVYNEQFF.

This clonotype has at least ten counts. The J gene is TRBJ1-2, the V gene TRBV18; unclear D gene. The germline gives CDR1 KGHSH, CDR2 LQKENI. This CDR3 comprises 12 residues. The V end was cut by 8 bases, the J end by 4 bases, with 11 bases between. The CDR3 loop is CASSPSGYGYTF. Written as DNA, the CDR3 is TGTGCCAGCAGCCCGAGCGGCTATGGCTACACCTTC. Full variable domain (missing parts from reference TRBV18 and TRBJ1-2): NAGVMQNPRHLVRRRGQEARLRCSPMKGHSHVYWYRQLPEEGLKFMVYLQKENIIDESGMPKERFSAEFPKEGPSILRIQQVVRGDSAAYFCASSPSGYGYTFGSGTRLTVV.

The genes are TRBV25-1 and TRBJ2-1, with 9 bases fitting TRBD1. The V gene's germline CDR1 is MGHDK and CDR2 SYGVNS. Trimming took 4 bases from V and 1 from J; bases not matched to a gene: 5. This CDR3 region has 16 residues. The CDR3 DNA reads as TGTGCCAGCAGTGTGCCGGGACAGGGATCCTACAATGAGCAGTTCTTC. Encoded protein: CASSVPGQGSYNEQFF. The entire variable domain, with the rest obtained from reference TRBV25-1 and TRBJ2-1, is as follows: EADIYQTPRYLVIGTGKKITLECSQTMGHDKMYWYQQDPGMELHLIHYSYGVNSTEKGDLSSESTVSRIRTEHFPLTLESARPSHTSQYLCASSVPGQGSYNEQFFGPGTRLTVL.

This rearrangement joins TRBV20-1 to TRBJ2-5; 8 bases match TRBD2. This CDR3 is 14 amino acids long. Germline CDR1 reads DFQATT; CDR2 reads SNEGSKA (reference sequence). V lost 3 bases to trimming and J lost 2 bases; unmatched junction nucleotides: 5. CDR3 bases: TGCAGTGCTAGTACGTCGGGGGGGCAAGAGACCCAGTACTTC. It codes for CSASTSGGQETQYF.

This sequence joins TRBV3-1 and TRBJ2-2; D perhaps matches TRBD2 (5 bases). CDR1 is LGHDT, CDR2 YNNKEL, per germline (reference sequence). The CDR3 length is 16 residues. V gave up 0 bases and J gave up 3 bases, with 11 bases separating them. The CDR3 sequence is CASSQDVTTHTGELFF. The DNA of the CDR3 is TGTGCCAGCAGCCAAGACGTGACTACCCACACCGGGGAGCTGTTTTTT.

The chain links TRBV12-3 or TRBV12-4 to TRBJ1-2; 8 bases match TRBD1. V shed 7 bases and J 7 bases; nucleotides not matched to a gene: 14. This CDR3 is built from 15 residues. CDR3 nucleotide sequence: TGTGCCAGCACTCTACCAGGGGGCGGTTTGGGTGGCTACACCTTC. Protein: CASTLPGGGLGGYTF.

This rearrangement joins TRBV2 to TRBJ2-3; D gene ambiguous. The V and J ends lost 5 bases and 0 bases respectively, with 9 bases between them. The CDR3 is 14 residues long. The V gene's germline CDR1 is SNHLY and CDR2 FYNNEI. The CDR3 reads CASSKWGSTDTQYF. CDR3 bases: TGTGCCAGCAGTAAATGGGGAAGCACAGATACGCAGTATTTT.

The chain recombines TRBV12-3 or TRBV12-4 with TRBJ2-1, with 11 bases that match TRBD1. The CDR3 covers 15 residues. Losses at the gene ends were 2 bases for V and 8 bases for J; bases not matched to a gene: 5. The CDR3 DNA is TGTGCCAGCAGTTTACCGGGACAGGGGGGCGATGAGCAGTTCTTC. Its protein is CASSLPGQGGDEQFF.

The chain links TRBV20-1 to TRBJ2-2; D call uncertain. Germline CDR1 DFQATT, CDR2 SNEGSKA (reference sequence). There are 11 residues in the CDR3. Trimming removed 3 bases from V and 7 bases from J, with 6 bases in between. CDR3 residues: CSARIRGELFF. CDR3 bases: TGCAGTGCTAGGATCCGCGGGGAGCTGTTTTTT.

The sample holds a few counts of this clonotype. CDR3 sequence: CASSAGTNYNSPLHF. The CDR3, as DNA: TGTGCCAGCAGCGCCGGGACAAACTATAATTCACCCCTCCACTTT. The chain couples TRBV2 to TRBJ1-6, with D possibly TRBD1 on 6 matching bases. The V gene's germline CDR1 is SNHLY and CDR2 FYNNEI. The CDR3 sequence is 15 residues long. V lost 6 bases to trimming and J lost 3 bases, with 12 bases between them.

The CDR3 region is CASSLVLVGGDTQYF. The CDR3 DNA reads TGCGCCAGCAGCTTGGTACTCGTCGGGGGAGATACGCAGTATTTT. The rearrangement links TRBV5-1 to TRBJ2-3; tentative D call: TRBD2 (6 bases). V was cut by 0 bases and J by 5 bases, with 13 bases left in between. The CDR3 has 15 amino acids. Germline CDR1 reads SGHRS; CDR2 reads YFSETQ. Together with reference TRBV5-1 and TRBJ2-3, the CDR3 gives the full variable domain: KAGVTQTPRYLIKTRGQQVTLSCSPISGHRSVSWYQQTPGQGLQFLFEYFSETQRNKGNFPGRFSGRQFSNSRSEMNVSTLELGDSALYLCASSLVLVGGDTQYFGPGTRLTVL.

This clonotype was counted a few times. The J gene is TRBJ2-4, the V gene TRBV5-1; TRBD2 aligns across 8 bases. CDR1 is SGHRS and CDR2 is YFSETQ in the germline V gene. This CDR3 contains 14 residues. V trimming: 3 bases; J trimming: 3 bases; junction bases outside the gene matches: 2. This CDR3 is CASSSRGGKNIQYF. For the CDR3, the DNA is TGCGCCAGCAGCTCCCGGGGGGGCAAAAACATTCAGTACTTC.

There are a few counts of this clonotype. This chain links TRBV20-1 with TRBJ2-3; D gene ambiguous. The V end was cut by 3 bases, the J end by 4 bases, with 17 bases between. Germline lookup yields CDR1 DFQATT and CDR2 SNEGSKA (reference sequence). This CDR3 is built from 15 residues. The CDR3 nucleotides are TGCAGTGCTAGGGTCCTCGGCCCGGCGGCAGATACGCAGTATTTT. Translation: CSARVLGPAADTQYF.

The chain uses TRBV12-3 or TRBV12-4 and TRBJ1-3; D might be TRBD1 (6 bases). CDR3 length equals 14 residues. V was pared by 8 bases and J by 4 bases, with 15 bases between. The CDR3 loop reads CASHLGGQGNTIYF. CDR3 DNA sequence: TGTGCCAGCCATCTGGGGGGGCAAGGAAACACCATATATTTT.

This clonotype was counted a few times. The chain joins TRBV5-1 to TRBJ2-5, with 7 nucleotides matching TRBD2. After removal of 4 bases from V and 0 bases from J, the junction contained 3 bases not matched to a gene. The CDR3 is 14 amino acids. The germline gives CDR1 SGHRS, CDR2 YFSETQ. The DNA of the CDR3 is TGCGCCAGCAGCGCGGGAGACTACCAAGAGACCCAGTACTTC. Translation: CASSAGDYQETQYF.

This chain uses TRBV4-3 with TRBJ1-4, with D maybe TRBD1 (6 bases). CDR3 length: 18 amino acids. CDR1 is LGHNA and CDR2 is YSLEER in the germline V gene. Trimming removed 0 bases from V and 3 bases from J, with 17 bases in between. CDR3 nucleotides: TGCGCCAGCAGCCAAGATACAACAGGGCTTGTTGCTAATGAAAAACTGTTTTTT. Translating gives CASSQDTTGLVANEKLFF.

J is TRBJ2-7 and V is TRBV12-3 or TRBV12-4, with unresolved D. With 4 bases removed from V and 0 bases from J, the gap between germline ends came to 10 bases. The CDR3 has 14 amino acids. CDR3 DNA: TGTGCCAGCAGTTCGATAAGGAGCTCCTACGAGCAGTACTTC. Translated, it gives CASSSIRSSYEQYF.

This clonotype was counted ten times or more. J is TRBJ1-1 and V is TRBV15, with 8 bases identical to TRBD1. V lost 1 base, J lost 5 bases, and 3 bases stayed unmatched. CDR1 is LNHNV and CDR2 is YYDKDF in the germline V gene (reference sequence). The CDR3 extends over 14 amino acids. DNA for the CDR3: TGTGCCACCAGCAGAGCCTGGACAGGGACTGAAGCTTTCTTT. Protein product: CATSRAWTGTEAFF.

This chain links TRBV2 with TRBJ2-1, with D uncertain. The CDR3 is made up of 19 amino acids. Germline V gene sequence: CDR1 SNHLY, CDR2 FYNNEI. The CDR3 nucleotides read TGTACCTTCAGTTCCACCTCCCCTAAGGCGTTCAAGTCTTACAATGAGCAGTTCTTC. Amino acids: CTFSSTSPKAFKSYNEQFF.

In its sample, this clonotype was seen a few times. The rearrangement uses TRBV25-1 and TRBJ2-1; possibly TRBD1 or TRBD2 for D (5 bases each). Trimming took 3 bases from V and 2 from J, leaving 17 bases between them. This CDR3 has 17 residues. Looked up from germline, CDR1 is MGHDK and CDR2 is SYGVNS. The CDR3 sequence is CASSDIVGTEAYNEQFF. The DNA for the CDR3 is TGTGCCAGCAGTGACATTGTGGGGACGGAAGCCTACAATGAGCAGTTCTTC.

The gene calls are TRBV11-2 and TRBJ1-5, with 7 bases fitting TRBD1. The CDR3 extends over 15 amino acids. Germline V CDR1 and CDR2: SGHAT, FQNNGV. Unmatched junction bases numbered 6, after V lost 5 bases and J lost 2 bases. CDR3 sequence reads: CASSTGVSGNQPQHF. In nucleotides, the CDR3 is TGTGCCAGCAGCACAGGGGTGAGCGGCAATCAGCCCCAGCATTTT.

A word on this clonotype: One base away lies a much larger clone, so this may be a sequencing read error. The V call is TRBV12-3 or TRBV12-4, the J call TRBJ2-5, with D perhaps matching TRBD2 (6 bases). CDR3 size: 14 residues. V gave up 4 bases and J gave up 2 bases, with 11 bases separating them. CDR3 sequence: CASSSGGKQETQYF. DNA of the CDR3: TGTGCCAGCAGTTCTGGGGGGAAACAAGAGACCCAGTACTTC.

J is TRBJ1-1 and V is TRBV20-1; D is ambiguous. With 3 bases removed from V and 4 bases from J, the gap between germline ends came to 18 bases. Germline loops: CDR1 DFQATT, CDR2 SNEGSKA (reference sequence). The CDR3 totals 15 residues. Here the CDR3 DNA reads TGCAGTGCTAGGAGAAGGGCCTTTGGAAGCACTGAAGCTTTCTTT. Translation: CSARRRAFGSTEAFF.